This T cell receptor beta chain derives from a study of T cell repertoires in cytomegalovirus infection. Per the germline V gene, CDR1 is KGHDR and CDR2 is SFDVKD. V lost 2 bases and J 5 bases, leaving 9 bases between the germline ends. The CDR3 extends over 13 amino acids. MiXCR was run by TCRdb on the reads, yielding one entry per CDR3 protein. The repertoire holds 680,000 or so distinct CDR3 sequences, with approximately 34% as singletons. The V gene is TRBV24-1, the J gene TRBJ2-7; D unresolved. The sequenced sample consisted of PBMCs. The TCR sequence derives from a human donor in good health (CMV status not recorded). Some clones in this sample may be carry-over from other donors' samples. The CDR3 sequence is CATSDSSSDEQYF. CDR3 nucleotide sequence: TGTGCCACCAGTGATTCCTCGAGCGACGAGCAGTACTTC.